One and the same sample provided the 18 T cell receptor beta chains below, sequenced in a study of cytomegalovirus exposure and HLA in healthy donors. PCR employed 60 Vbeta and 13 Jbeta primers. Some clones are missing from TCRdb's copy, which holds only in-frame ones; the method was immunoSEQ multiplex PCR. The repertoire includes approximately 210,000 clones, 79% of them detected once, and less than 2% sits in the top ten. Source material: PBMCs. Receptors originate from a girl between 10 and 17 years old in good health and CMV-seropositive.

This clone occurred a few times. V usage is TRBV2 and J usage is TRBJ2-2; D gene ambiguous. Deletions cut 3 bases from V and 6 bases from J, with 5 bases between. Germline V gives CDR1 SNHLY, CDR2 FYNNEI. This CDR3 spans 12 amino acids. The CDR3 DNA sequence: TGTGCCAGCAGTGAGGGCCCCGGGGAGCTGTTTTTT. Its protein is CASSEGPGELFF.

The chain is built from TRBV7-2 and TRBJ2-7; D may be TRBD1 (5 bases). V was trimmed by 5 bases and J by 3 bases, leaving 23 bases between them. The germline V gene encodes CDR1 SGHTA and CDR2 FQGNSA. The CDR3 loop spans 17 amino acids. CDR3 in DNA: TGTGCCAGCAGCAGAACCACAGGCGACCCTGGATACTACGAGCAGTACTTC. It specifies CASSRTTGDPGYYEQYF.

CDR3 coding DNA: TGTGCCAGCAGGGGATCAGGGTCGGGGGCCAACGTCCTGACTTTC. It codes for CASRGSGSGANVLTF. The chain employs TRBV9 and TRBJ2-6; a weak D match, TRBD1 (5 bases). The V gene lost 5 bases and the J gene lost 4 bases, with 13 bases spanning the gap. Germline loops: CDR1 SGDLS, CDR2 YYNGEE. This CDR3 region has 15 residues.

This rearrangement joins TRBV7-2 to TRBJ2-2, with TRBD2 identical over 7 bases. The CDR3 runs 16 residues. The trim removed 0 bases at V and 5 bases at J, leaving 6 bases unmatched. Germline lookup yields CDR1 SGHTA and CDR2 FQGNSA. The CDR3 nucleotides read TGTGCCAGCAGCTTAGCCCCTGGGGGGGGGACCGGGGAGCTGTTTTTT. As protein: CASSLAPGGGTGELFF.

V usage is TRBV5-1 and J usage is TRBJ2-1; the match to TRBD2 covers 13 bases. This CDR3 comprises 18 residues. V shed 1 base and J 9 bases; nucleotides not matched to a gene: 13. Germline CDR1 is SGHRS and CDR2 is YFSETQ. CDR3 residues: CASSLLVSTSGGAGEQFF. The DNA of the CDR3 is TGCGCCAGCAGCTTGTTGGTTAGCACTAGCGGGGGGGCTGGTGAGCAGTTCTTC.

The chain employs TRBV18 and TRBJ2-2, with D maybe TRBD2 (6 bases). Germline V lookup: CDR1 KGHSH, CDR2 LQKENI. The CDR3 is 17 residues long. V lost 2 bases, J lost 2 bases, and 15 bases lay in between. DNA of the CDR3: TGTGCCAGCTCACCATCTTCCGGGACTTACAACACCGGGGAGCTGTTTTTT. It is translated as CASSPSSGTYNTGELFF.

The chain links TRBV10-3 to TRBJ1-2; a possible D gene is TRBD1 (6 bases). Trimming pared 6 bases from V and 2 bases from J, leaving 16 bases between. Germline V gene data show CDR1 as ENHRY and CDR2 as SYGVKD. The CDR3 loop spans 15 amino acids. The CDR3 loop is CAISDYDRSNYGYTF. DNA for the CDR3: TGTGCCATCAGCGACTATGACAGGTCGAACTATGGCTACACCTTC.

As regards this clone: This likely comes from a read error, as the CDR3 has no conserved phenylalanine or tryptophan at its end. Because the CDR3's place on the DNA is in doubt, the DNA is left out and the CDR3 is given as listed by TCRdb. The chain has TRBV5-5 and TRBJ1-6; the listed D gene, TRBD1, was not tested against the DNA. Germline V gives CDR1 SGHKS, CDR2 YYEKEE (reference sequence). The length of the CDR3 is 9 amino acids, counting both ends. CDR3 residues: CASHAQGKG.

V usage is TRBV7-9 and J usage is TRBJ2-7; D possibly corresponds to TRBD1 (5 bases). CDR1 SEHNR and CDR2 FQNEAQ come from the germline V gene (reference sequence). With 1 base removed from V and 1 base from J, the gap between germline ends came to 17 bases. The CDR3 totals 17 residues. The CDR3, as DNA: TGTGCCAGCAGCTTAGGAGTAGGGGTAGGTCTATCCTACGAGCAGTACTTC. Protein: CASSLGVGVGLSYEQYF.

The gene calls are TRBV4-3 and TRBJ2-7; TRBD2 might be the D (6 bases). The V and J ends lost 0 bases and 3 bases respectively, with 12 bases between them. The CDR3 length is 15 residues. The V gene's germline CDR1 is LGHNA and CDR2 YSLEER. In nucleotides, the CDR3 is TGCGCCAGCAGCCAAGATTGGTTCGGGAGCTACGAGCAGTACTTC. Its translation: CASSQDWFGSYEQYF.

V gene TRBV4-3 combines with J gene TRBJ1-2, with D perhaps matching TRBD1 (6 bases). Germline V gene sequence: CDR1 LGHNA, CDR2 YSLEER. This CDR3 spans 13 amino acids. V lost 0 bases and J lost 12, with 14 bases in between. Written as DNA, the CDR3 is TGCGCCAGCAGCCAAGATTTTGGGGGCCGGGACACCTTC. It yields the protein CASSQDFGGRDTF.

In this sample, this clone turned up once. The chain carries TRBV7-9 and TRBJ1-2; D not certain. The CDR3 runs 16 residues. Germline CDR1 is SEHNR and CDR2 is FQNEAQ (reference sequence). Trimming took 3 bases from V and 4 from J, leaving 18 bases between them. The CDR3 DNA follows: TGTGCCAGCAGCTTGGGGTCGGCGGGGAGGTTCTATGGCTACACCTTC. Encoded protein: CASSLGSAGRFYGYTF. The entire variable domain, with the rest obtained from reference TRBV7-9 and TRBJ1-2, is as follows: DTGVSQNPRHKITKRGQNVTFRCDPISEHNRLYWYRQTLGQGPEFLTYFQNEAQLEKSRLLSDRFSAERPKGSFSTLEIQRTEQGDSAMYLCASSLGSAGRFYGYTFGSGTRLTVV.

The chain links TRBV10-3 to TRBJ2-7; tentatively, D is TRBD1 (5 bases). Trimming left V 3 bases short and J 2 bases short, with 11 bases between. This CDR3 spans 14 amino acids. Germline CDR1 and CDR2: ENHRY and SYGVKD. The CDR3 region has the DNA TGTGCCATCAGTGATAGGGCAGGGACCTACGAGCAGTACTTC. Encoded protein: CAISDRAGTYEQYF.

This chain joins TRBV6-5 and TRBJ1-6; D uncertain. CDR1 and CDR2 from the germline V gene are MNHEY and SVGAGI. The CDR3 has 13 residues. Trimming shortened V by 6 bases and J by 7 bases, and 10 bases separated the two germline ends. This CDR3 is CASRDGRNSPLHF. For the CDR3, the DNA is TGTGCCAGCAGGGACGGGAGGAATTCACCCCTCCACTTT.

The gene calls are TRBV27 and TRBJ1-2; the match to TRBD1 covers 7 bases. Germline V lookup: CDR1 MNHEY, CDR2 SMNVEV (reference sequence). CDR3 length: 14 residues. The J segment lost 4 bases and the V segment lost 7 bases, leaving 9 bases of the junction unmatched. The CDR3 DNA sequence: TGTGCCAGCAAGGGAGGAGGGGGCATCTATGGCTACACCTTC. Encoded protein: CASKGGGGIYGYTF.

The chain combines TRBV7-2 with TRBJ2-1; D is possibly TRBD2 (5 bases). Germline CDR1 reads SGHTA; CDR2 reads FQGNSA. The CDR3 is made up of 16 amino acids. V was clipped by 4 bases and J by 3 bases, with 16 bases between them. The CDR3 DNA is TGTGCCAGCAGCTCACTGACTACCCTTATCTACAATGAGCAGTTCTTC. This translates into CASSSLTTLIYNEQFF. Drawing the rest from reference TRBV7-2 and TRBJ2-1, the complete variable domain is GAGVSQSPSNKVTEKGKDVELRCDPISGHTALYWYRQSLGQGLEFLIYFQGNSAPDKSGLPSDRFSAERTGGSVSTLTIQRTQQEDSAVYLCASSSLTTLIYNEQFFGPGTRLTVL.

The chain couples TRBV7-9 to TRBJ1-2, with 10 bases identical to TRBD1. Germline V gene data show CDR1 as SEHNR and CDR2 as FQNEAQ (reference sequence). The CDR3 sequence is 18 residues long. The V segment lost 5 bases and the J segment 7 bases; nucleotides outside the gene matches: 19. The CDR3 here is CASSNITSPGTGESGYTF. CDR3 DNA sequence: TGTGCCAGCAGCAATATAACCTCACCCGGGACAGGGGAGAGTGGCTACACCTTC. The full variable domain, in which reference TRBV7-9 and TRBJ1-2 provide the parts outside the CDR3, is DTGVSQNPRHKITKRGQNVTFRCDPISEHNRLYWYRQTLGQGPEFLTYFQNEAQLEKSRLLSDRFSAERPKGSFSTLEIQRTEQGDSAMYLCASSNITSPGTGESGYTFGSGTRLTVV.

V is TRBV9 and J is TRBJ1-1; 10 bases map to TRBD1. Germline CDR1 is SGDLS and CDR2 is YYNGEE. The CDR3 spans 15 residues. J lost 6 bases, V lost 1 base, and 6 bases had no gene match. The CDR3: CASSVTGQGEPEAFF. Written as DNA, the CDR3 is TGTGCCAGCAGCGTAACAGGACAGGGGGAACCTGAAGCTTTCTTT.